This entry features one TCR beta chain sequence. Its matching antigen is unknown. This entry is derived from a study of cytomegalovirus exposure and HLA in healthy donors. Study-wide results and limits: Analysis was performed later, and it showed HLA-associated TCR beta chains to be more clonally expanded than equally common others. TCR beta V- and J-gene trimming, according to a later analysis, was linked to a missense DCLRE1C variant. As a later analysis revealed, the rate of TCR association differed by HLA locus, with DRB1 most and HLA-C fewest.

V lost 3 bases and J lost 4, with 17 bases in between. From germline, CDR1 is SGHRS and CDR2 YFSETQ. This CDR3 spans 15 amino acids. In the PCR, 60 Vbeta and 13 Jbeta primers were used. Here immunoSEQ multiplex PCR was the method, and the copy in TCRdb shows in-frame clones only, minus some. This sample has under 200,000 clones, with roughly 85% found just once. Material: PBMCs. The chain carries TRBV5-1 and TRBJ2-7; D may be TRBD2 (6 bases). The source of this sequence is a woman in her forties or fifties in good health and CMV-seronegative. The CDR3: CASSSFSGWGYEQYF. As DNA, the CDR3 is TGCGCCAGCAGCTCCTTTAGCGGTTGGGGATACGAGCAGTACTTC.